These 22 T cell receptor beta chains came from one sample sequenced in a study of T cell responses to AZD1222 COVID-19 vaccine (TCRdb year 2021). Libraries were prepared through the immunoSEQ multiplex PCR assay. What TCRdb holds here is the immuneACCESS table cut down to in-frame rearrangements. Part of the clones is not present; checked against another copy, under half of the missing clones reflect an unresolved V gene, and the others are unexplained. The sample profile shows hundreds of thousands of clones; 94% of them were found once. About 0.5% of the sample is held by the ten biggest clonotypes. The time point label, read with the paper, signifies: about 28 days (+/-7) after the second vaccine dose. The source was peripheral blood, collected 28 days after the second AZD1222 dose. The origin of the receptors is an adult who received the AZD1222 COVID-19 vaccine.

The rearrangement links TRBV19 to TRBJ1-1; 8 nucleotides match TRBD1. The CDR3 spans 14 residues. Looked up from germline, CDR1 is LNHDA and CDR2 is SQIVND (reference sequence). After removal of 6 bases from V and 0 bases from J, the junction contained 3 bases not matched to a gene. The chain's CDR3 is CASRGQAMNTEAFF. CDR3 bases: TGTGCCAGTAGGGGACAGGCAATGAACACTGAAGCTTTCTTT.

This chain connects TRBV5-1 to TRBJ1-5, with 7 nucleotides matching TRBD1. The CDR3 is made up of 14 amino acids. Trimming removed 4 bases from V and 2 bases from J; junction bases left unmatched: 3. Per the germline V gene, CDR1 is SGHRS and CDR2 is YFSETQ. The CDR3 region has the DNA TGCGCCAGCAGCATCGGGACAGGCAATCAGCCCCAGCATTTT. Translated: CASSIGTGNQPQHF.

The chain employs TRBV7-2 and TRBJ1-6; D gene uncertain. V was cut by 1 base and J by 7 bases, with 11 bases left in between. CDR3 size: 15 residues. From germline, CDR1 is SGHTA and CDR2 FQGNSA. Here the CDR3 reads CASSLGRLSNSPLHF. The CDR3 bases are TGTGCCAGCAGCTTAGGACGGTTATCAAATTCACCCCTCCACTTT.

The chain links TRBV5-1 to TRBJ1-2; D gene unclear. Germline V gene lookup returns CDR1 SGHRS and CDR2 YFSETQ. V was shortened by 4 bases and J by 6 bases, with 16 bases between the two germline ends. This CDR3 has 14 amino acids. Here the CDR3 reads CASSLGSSSNGYTF. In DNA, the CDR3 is TGCGCCAGCAGCCTGGGTAGTTCCTCCAATGGCTACACCTTC.

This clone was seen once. The CDR3 coding sequence is TGCGCCAGCAGCACGCGGACAGGGGGTGGGACACCCCTCCACTTT. Its translation is CASSTRTGGGTPLHF. This sequence joins TRBV5-1 and TRBJ1-6; TRBD1 aligns across 10 bases. With 4 bases clipped from V and 11 bases from J, the junction kept 9 bases outside the gene matches. The CDR3 runs 15 residues. From germline, CDR1 is SGHRS and CDR2 YFSETQ.

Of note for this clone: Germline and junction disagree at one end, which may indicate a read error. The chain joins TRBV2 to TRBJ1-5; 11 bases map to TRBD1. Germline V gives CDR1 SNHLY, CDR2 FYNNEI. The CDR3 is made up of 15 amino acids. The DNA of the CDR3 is TGTGCCAGCAGTGATCGGACAGGGGGCAAACAGCCCCAGCATTTT. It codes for CASSDRTGGKQPQHF.

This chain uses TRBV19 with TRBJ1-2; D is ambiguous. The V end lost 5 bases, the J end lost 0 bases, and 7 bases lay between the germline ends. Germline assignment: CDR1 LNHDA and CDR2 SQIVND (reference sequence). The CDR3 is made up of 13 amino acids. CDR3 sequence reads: CASSFRANYGYTF. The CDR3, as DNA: TGTGCCAGTAGTTTCAGAGCTAACTATGGCTACACCTTC.

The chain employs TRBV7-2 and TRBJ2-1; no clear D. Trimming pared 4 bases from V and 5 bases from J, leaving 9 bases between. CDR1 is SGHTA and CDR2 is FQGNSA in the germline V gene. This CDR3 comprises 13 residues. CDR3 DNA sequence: TGTGCCAGCAGCTCATACATGGACAATGAGCAGTTCTTC. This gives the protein CASSSYMDNEQFF.

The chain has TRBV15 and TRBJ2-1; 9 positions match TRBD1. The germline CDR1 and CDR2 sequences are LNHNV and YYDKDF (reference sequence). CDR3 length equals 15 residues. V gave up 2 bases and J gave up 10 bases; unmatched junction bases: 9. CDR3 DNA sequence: TGTGCCACCAGCAGATCGGACAGGGGATTTAAGGAGCAGTTCTTC. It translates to CATSRSDRGFKEQFF.

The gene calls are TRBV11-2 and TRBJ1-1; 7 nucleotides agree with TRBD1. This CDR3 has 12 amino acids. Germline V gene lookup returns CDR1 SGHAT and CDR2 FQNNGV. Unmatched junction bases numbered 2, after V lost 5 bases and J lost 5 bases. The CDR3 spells CASSRQGTEAFF. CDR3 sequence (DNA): TGTGCCAGCAGCCGACAGGGAACTGAAGCTTTCTTT.

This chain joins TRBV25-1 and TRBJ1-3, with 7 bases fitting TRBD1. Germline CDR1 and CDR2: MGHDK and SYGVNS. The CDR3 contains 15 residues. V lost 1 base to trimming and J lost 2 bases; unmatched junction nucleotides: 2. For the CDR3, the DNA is TGTGCCAGCAGTGAATCAGGGACAGCTGGAAACACCATATATTTT. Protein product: CASSESGTAGNTIYF.

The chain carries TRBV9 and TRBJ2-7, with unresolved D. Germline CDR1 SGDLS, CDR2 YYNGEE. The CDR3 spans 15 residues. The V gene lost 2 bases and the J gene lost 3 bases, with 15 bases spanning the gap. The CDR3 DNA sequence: TGTGCCAGCAGCGTCTCAGGCCTCAGTAACTACGAGCAGTACTTC. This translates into CASSVSGLSNYEQYF. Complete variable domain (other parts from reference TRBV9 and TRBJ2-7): DSGVTQTPKHLITATGQRVTLRCSPRSGDLSVYWYQQSLDQGLQFLIQYYNGEERAKGNILERFSAQQFPDLHSELNLSSLELGDSALYFCASSVSGLSNYEQYFGPGTRLTVT.

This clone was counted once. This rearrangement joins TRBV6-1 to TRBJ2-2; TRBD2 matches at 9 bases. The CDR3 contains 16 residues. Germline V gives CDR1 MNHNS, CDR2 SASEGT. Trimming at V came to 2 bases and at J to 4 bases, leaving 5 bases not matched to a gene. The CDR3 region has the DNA TGTGCCAGCAGTGAATACGGCGGGAGGGGCACCGGGGAGCTGTTTTTT. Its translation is CASSEYGGRGTGELFF.

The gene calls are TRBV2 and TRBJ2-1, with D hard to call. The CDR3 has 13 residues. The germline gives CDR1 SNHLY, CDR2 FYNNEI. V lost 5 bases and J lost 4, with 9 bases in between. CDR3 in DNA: TGTGCCAGCAGTACGGACGTATACAATGAGCAGTTCTTC. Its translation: CASSTDVYNEQFF.

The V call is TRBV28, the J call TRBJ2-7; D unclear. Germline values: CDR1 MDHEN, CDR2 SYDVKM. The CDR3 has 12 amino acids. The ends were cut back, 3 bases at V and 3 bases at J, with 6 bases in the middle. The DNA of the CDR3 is TGTGCCAGCAGTTTGGCAGGCTACGAGCAGTACTTC. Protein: CASSLAGYEQYF.

The CDR3 sequence: CASSLGRGPYNEQFF. The CDR3 coding sequence is TGTGCCAGCAGCTTAGGCCGAGGACCGTACAATGAGCAGTTCTTC. The J gene is TRBJ2-1, the V gene TRBV11-3; D is undetermined. The CDR3 is 15 residues long. Trimming removed 1 base from V and 4 bases from J, with 11 bases in between. From germline, CDR1 is SGHNT and CDR2 YENEEA.

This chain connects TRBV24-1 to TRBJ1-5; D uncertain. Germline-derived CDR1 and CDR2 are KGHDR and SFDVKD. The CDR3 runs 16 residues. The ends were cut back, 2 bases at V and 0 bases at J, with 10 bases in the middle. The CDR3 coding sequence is TGTGCCACCAGTGATTCATCCTTCCATAGCAATCAGCCCCAGCATTTT. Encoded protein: CATSDSSFHSNQPQHF.

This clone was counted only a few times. This CDR3 reads CASSRTGTGELFF. The CDR3 DNA is TGTGCCAGCAGTCGGACAGGGACCGGGGAGCTGTTTTTT. This chain links TRBV28 with TRBJ2-2; 8 nucleotides align to TRBD1. The J segment lost 5 bases and the V segment lost 5 bases, leaving 1 base of the junction unmatched. The CDR3 totals 13 residues. CDR1 MDHEN and CDR2 SYDVKM come from the germline V gene.

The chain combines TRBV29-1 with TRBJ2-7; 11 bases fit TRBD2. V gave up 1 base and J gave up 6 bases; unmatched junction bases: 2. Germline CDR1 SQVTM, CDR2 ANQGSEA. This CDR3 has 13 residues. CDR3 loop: CSVEGLAGSEQYF. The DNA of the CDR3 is TGCAGCGTTGAAGGACTAGCGGGGAGCGAGCAGTACTTC.

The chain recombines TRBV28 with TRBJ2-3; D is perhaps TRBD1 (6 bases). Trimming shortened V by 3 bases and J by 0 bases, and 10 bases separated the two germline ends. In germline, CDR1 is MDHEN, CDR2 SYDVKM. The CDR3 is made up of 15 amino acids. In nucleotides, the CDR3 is TGTGCCAGCAGTTTGGGGGCGGCTAGCACAGATACGCAGTATTTT. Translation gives CASSLGAASTDTQYF.

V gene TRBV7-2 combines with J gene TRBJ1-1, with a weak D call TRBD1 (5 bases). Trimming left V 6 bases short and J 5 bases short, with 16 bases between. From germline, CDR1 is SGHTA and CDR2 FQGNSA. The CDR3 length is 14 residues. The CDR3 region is CASRHANWGTEAFF. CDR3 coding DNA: TGTGCCAGCAGACATGCGAACTGGGGGACTGAAGCTTTCTTT. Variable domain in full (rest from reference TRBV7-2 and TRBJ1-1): GAGVSQSPSNKVTEKGKDVELRCDPISGHTALYWYRQSLGQGLEFLIYFQGNSAPDKSGLPSDRFSAERTGGSVSTLTIQRTQQEDSAVYLCASRHANWGTEAFFGQGTRLTVV.

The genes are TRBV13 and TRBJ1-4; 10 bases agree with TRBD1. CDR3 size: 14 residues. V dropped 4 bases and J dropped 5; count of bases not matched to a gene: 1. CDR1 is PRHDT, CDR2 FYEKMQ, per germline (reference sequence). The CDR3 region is CASSWTGGNEKLFF. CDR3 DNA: TGTGCCAGCAGCTGGACAGGGGGAAATGAAAAACTGTTTTTT.